A selection of T cell receptor beta chains follows, all from one sample in a study of blood T cell repertoires in COVID-19. TCRdb's copy holds only in-frame clones and misses some; the assay was immunoSEQ multiplex PCR. The table has approximately 94,000 clones, more than 85% seen once. The source material was peripheral blood. These receptors came from a man aged 30-40 years in a cohort sampled during active COVID-19. Each CDR3 is given with its conserved first and last residue. The D gene is left open where the match is weak. The size entry is marked missing in some rows and otherwise reads once, few, many or a size class.

TRBJ2-1	-	-	TRBV7-2	TGTGCCAGCAGCTTTTTCGATGAGCAGTTCTTC	CASSFFDEQFF
TRBJ2-5	TRBD2	-	TRBV7-2	TGTGCCAGCAGCTACAGATGGGGGGGTGGCGGATCTCTCCAAGAGACCCAGTACTTC	CASSYRWGGGGSLQETQYF
TRBJ2-7	TRBD1	-	TRBV5-1	TGCGCCAGCAGGTCCGGACAGGGAGACGAGCAGTACTTC	CASRSGQGDEQYF
TRBJ2-3	TRBD1	-	TRBV7-9	TGTGCCAGCAGCTTTCCGGACAGGGCTACGCAGTATTTT	CASSFPDRATQYF
TRBJ1-2	-	-	TRBV3-1/TRBV3-2	TGTGCCAGCAGCCAAGACCGACAATCTGGCTATGGCTACACCTTC	CASSQDRQSGYGYTF
TRBJ1-1	TRBD1	-	TRBV5-1	TGCGCCAGCAGCTCACAGGGGGCGGGCACTGAAGCTTTCTTT	CASSSQGAGTEAFF
TRBJ2-1	-	-	TRBV7-2	TGTGCCAGCAGCTCCCGTAGGAGCTCCTACAATGAGCAGTTCTTC	CASSSRRSSYNEQFF
TRBJ2-7	TRBD2	-	TRBV15	TGTGCCACCAGCAGTTGGGGGACTAGCGGGGGCCTCACCTCCTACGAGCAGTACTTC	CATSSWGTSGGLTSYEQYF
TRBJ2-1	-	-	TRBV7-8	TGTGCCAGCAGCTTAGCTAGCGGCTCTCCCTTGGGCTCCTACAATGAGCAGTTCTTC	CASSLASGSPLGSYNEQFF
TRBJ2-3	-	-	TRBV29-1	TGCAGCGTTGGGGGCCTAAGGTTGCGAGACACAGATACGCAGTATTTT	CSVGGLRLRDTDTQYF
TRBJ1-1	TRBD1	-	TRBV4-2	TGTGCCAGCAGCCAAATGGGACAGGGGGACACTGAAGCTTTCTTT	CASSQMGQGDTEAFF
TRBJ2-3	-	-	TRBV5-4	TGTGCCAGCAGCGCGTTGGAGAGCACAGATACGCAGTATTTT	CASSALESTDTQYF
TRBJ1-5	-	-	TRBV18	TGTGCCAGCTCCGAATACCGGGATCAGCCCCAGCATTTT	CASSEYRDQPQHF
TRBJ2-2	TRBD2	-	TRBV20-1	TGCAGTGCTAGTCTTCCGGAGCGGGGGGGACCTACCGGGGAGCTGTTTTTT	CSASLPERGGPTGELFF
TRBJ2-3	TRBD2	-	TRBV5-5	TGTGCCAGCAGCTTGTTGGCTAGCGGGGGGATGGGTACGCAGTATTTT	CASSLLASGGMGTQYF
TRBJ2-5	TRBD2	-	TRBV28	TGTGCCAGCAGTCCGACTAGCGGGGTAGGAGAGACCCAGTACTTC	CASSPTSGVGETQYF
TRBJ2-5	-	-	TRBV30	TGTGCCTGGAGTGTGAAACAGGTCCAAGAGACCCAGTACTTC	CAWSVKQVQETQYF
TRBJ1-5	TRBD1	-	TRBV6-5	TGTGCCAGCAGCGACAGGGGGCGCGGCAATCAGCCCCAGCATTTT	CASSDRGRGNQPQHF
TRBJ2-7	TRBD2	-	TRBV6-5	TGTGCCAGCACCGTCGGACTAGCGGGGGCATGGGAGCAGTACTTC	CASTVGLAGAWEQYF
TRBJ2-3	TRBD1	-	TRBV18	TGTGCCAGCTCACCCGGACAGGGCACAGATACGCAGTATTTT	CASSPGQGTDTQYF
TRBJ2-5	TRBD1	-	TRBV3-1/TRBV3-2	TGTGCCAGCAGCCCATCCGACAGGGGCACAGAGACCCAGTACTTC	CASSPSDRGTETQYF
TRBJ2-5	-	-	TRBV6-2/TRBV6-3	TGTGCCAGCAGTGGCGGTGGGGAGGTGGAGACCCAGTACTTC	CASSGGGEVETQYF
TRBJ2-7	-	few	TRBV5-4	TGTGCCAGCAGCTCAGGTGGGGAGCAGTACTTC	CASSSGGEQYF
TRBJ2-6	TRBD2	-	TRBV2	TGTGCCAGCATAGCGGGGGGATTGGCTGGGGCCAACGTCCTGACTTTC	CASIAGGLAGANVLTF
TRBJ1-2	-	once	TRBV19	TGTGCCAGTAGTATAAAGCCATCGCAGGCCCGGTGCTATGGCTACACCTTC	CASSIKPSQARCYGYTF
TRBJ2-3	-	-	TRBV10-3	TGTGCCACGTATAGCGGTGGAGCAGATACGCAGTATTTT	CATYSGGADTQYF
TRBJ1-4	-	-	TRBV28	TGTGCCAGCAGTTTAAACGGCGCCGGGGTAACTAAATCGGAAAAACTGTTTTTT	CASSLNGAGVTKSEKLFF
TRBJ2-1	TRBD1	-	TRBV4-3	TGCGCCAGCAGCCAAGGACAGGGGAGACCCTACAATGAGCAGTTCTTC	CASSQGQGRPYNEQFF
TRBJ2-7	-	-	TRBV28	TGTGCCAGCAGTTTGCCCTCGGTCTACGAGCAGTACTTC	CASSLPSVYEQYF
TRBJ2-5	-	once	TRBV2	TGTGCCAGCAGTGAAGCTCCCGGTCCGGGGAGAGAGACCCAGTACTTC	CASSEAPGPGRETQYF
TRBJ2-1	TRBD2	few	TRBV9	TGTGCCAGCGCTACTAGCGGGGGCTCCTACAATGAGCAGTTCTTC	CASATSGGSYNEQFF
TRBJ2-3	TRBD2	-	TRBV6-2/TRBV6-3	TGTGCCAGCAGTAAGACTAGCGGGGGTACAGATACGCAGTATTTT	CASSKTSGGTDTQYF
TRBJ2-2	TRBD1	-	TRBV10-3	TGTGCCATCATGCCCGACAGGGGGCGAACCGGGGAGCTGTTTTTT	CAIMPDRGRTGELFF
TRBJ2-1	-	-	TRBV10-3	TGTGCCATCAGTGAGTCGTGGCAGGGCGTGAACAATGAGCAGTTCTTC	CAISESWQGVNNEQFF
TRBJ1-2	TRBD1	-	TRBV6-5	TGTGCCAACTTCGACAGGGGGTATGGCTACACCTTC	CANFDRGYGYTF
TRBJ1-2	-	-	TRBV18	TGTGCCAGCTCACCACTGGCGGACAGCTATGGCTACACCTTC	CASSPLADSYGYTF
TRBJ1-4	-	-	TRBV5-4	TGTGCCAGCAGCTTGTCCCTAGTTGGGGAAAAACTGTTTTTT	CASSLSLVGEKLFF
TRBJ1-5	TRBD1	few	TRBV6-6	TGTGCCAGCAGTTACAGGGCAGGGGGTGGCAATCAGCCCCAGCATTTT	CASSYRAGGGNQPQHF
TRBJ2-7	TRBD2	-	TRBV2	TGTGCCAGCAGTGAAGGGACTAGCTCCTACGAGCAGTACTTC	CASSEGTSSYEQYF
TRBJ2-1	TRBD1	-	TRBV7-2	TGTGCCAGCACCCACAGGCCCGGGACAGGGGACTACAATGAGCAGTTCTTC	CASTHRPGTGDYNEQFF
TRBJ2-1	TRBD2	-	TRBV7-8	TGTGCCAGCAGCTTAGAGGGACTAGCGGGGGGGCGGAGGAAGCAGTTCTTC	CASSLEGLAGGRRKQFF
TRBJ2-3	-	once	TRBV4-3	TGCGCCAGCAGCCTTCGACAACTCCCAGATACGCAGTATTTT	CASSLRQLPDTQYF
TRBJ2-5	TRBD1	-	TRBV4-1	TGCGCCAGCAGCCAGAACAGGGGGAGCGGGGAGACCCAGTACTTC	CASSQNRGSGETQYF
TRBJ2-2	TRBD2	once	TRBV5-6	TGTGCCAGCAGCCCAGGACTAGCGGGAGGGACCGGGGAGCTGTTTTTT	CASSPGLAGGTGELFF
TRBJ2-5	-	-	TRBV5-1	TGCGCCAGCAGCAGGGTTCCGGGAGAAGAGACCCAGTACTTC	CASSRVPGEETQYF
TRBJ1-1	-	-	TRBV10-3	TGTGCCATCAGTGCCCAGGGCCGGAGCACTGAAGCTTTCTTT	CAISAQGRSTEAFF
TRBJ2-7	TRBD2	-	TRBV28	TGTGCCAGCAGGACGGGGGGGTCTTCCTACGAGCAGTACTTC	CASRTGGSSYEQYF
TRBJ2-7	TRBD1	-	TRBV24-1	TGTGCCACCAGTGACCCAGGGACAGGGTCCGACGAGCAGTACTTC	CATSDPGTGSDEQYF
TRBJ1-6	TRBD1	-	TRBV28	TGTGCCAGCAGTTCCCGGACAGGCGTTAATTCACCCCTCCACTTT	CASSSRTGVNSPLHF
TRBJ1-5	-	few	TRBV6-5	TGTGCCAGCAGTTACTCGGGGGGATGGGATCAGCCCCAGCATTTT	CASSYSGGWDQPQHF
TRBJ1-1	-	few	TRBV11-2	TGTGCCAGCAGCTTAGGGGAGTTGAACACTGAAGCTTTCTTT	CASSLGELNTEAFF
TRBJ2-4	-	-	TRBV7-9	TGTGCCAGCAGCAAAAAGACACTGGCCCAGTACTTC	CASSKKTLAQYF
TRBJ1-3	-	-	TRBV9	TGTGCCAGCAGCGCCGGTTTAGTTTGGGGGAGGGGAAACACCATATATTTT	CASSAGLVWGRGNTIYF
TRBJ2-3	-	-	TRBV18	TGTGCCAGCTCACCACTTCTCGGAGGGGGCGCGGGCACAGATACGCAGTATTTT	CASSPLLGGGAGTDTQYF
TRBJ1-2	-	-	TRBV2	TGTGCCAGCGGACATAACTATGGCTACACCTTC	CASGHNYGYTF
TRBJ1-5	TRBD1	few	TRBV29-1	TGCAGCGTTACCACCGGGACAGGGAGCAGTCAGCCCCAGCATTTT	CSVTTGTGSSQPQHF
TRBJ2-1	TRBD2	-	TRBV15	TGTGCCACCAGCAGAGTTGGGACTAGCGGGCGCTCCTCCTACAATGAGCAGTTCTTC	CATSRVGTSGRSSYNEQFF
TRBJ1-5	-	few	TRBV21-1	TGTGCCAGCAGTCCCACGCGGGGAGGTCAGCCCCAGCATTTT	CASSPTRGGQPQHF
TRBJ1-1	-	-	TRBV3-1/TRBV3-2	TGTGCCAGCAGCCAGACAACCTCCACTGAAGCTTTCTTT	CASSQTTSTEAFF